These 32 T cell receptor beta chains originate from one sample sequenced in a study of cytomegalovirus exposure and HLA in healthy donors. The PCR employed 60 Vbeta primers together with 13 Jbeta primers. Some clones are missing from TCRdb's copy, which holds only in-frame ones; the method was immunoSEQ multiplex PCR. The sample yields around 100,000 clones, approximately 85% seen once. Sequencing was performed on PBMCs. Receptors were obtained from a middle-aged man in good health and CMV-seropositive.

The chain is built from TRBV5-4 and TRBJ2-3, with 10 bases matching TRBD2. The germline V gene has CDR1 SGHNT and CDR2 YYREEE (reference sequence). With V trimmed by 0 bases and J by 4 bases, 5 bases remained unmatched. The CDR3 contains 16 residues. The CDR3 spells CASSLGAGGPADTQYF. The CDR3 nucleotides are TGTGCCAGCAGCTTGGGAGCGGGGGGGCCAGCAGATACGCAGTATTTT.

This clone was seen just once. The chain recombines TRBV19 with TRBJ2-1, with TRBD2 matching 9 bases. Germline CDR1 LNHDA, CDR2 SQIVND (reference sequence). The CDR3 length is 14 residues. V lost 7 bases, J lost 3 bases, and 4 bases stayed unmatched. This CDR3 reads CASIGGRGYNEQFF. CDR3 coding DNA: TGTGCCAGTATTGGCGGGAGGGGCTACAATGAGCAGTTCTTC.

CDR3 DNA: TGTGCCAGCAGGTCAGGGAGGTGGGGCTATGGCTACACCTTC. Amino acids: CASRSGRWGYGYTF. The chain uses TRBV6-5 and TRBJ1-2; D is perhaps TRBD1 (5 bases). The CDR3 is 14 residues long. V lost 6 bases and J 4 bases, leaving 15 bases between the germline ends. The germline V gene encodes CDR1 MNHEY and CDR2 SVGAGI.

The CDR3 sequence is CAISDLAGDLSGELFF. CDR3 sequence (DNA): TGTGCCATCAGTGATCTAGCGGGGGATCTGTCCGGGGAGCTGTTTTTT. The gene calls are TRBV10-3 and TRBJ2-2; 10 bases align to TRBD2. The germline CDR1 and CDR2 sequences are ENHRY and SYGVKD. V lost 3 bases to trimming and J lost 6 bases; unmatched junction nucleotides: 7. The CDR3 length is 16 residues.

Here the CDR3 DNA reads TGTGCCAGCAGCTGGAGTAAGTCAGATACGCAGTATTTT. It translates to CASSWSKSDTQYF. V and J are TRBV7-8 and TRBJ2-3; D is unclear. Deletions cut 4 bases from V and 4 bases from J, with 9 bases between. This CDR3 has 13 amino acids. Germline lookup yields CDR1 SGHVS and CDR2 FQNEAQ.

CDR3 in DNA: TGTGCCAGCGGGACAGGGACCAGCTATGGCTACACCTTC. Translating gives CASGTGTSYGYTF. This chain links TRBV27 with TRBJ1-2; 9 nucleotides agree with TRBD1. The germline CDR1 and CDR2 sequences are MNHEY and SMNVEV (reference sequence). The CDR3 extends over 13 amino acids. The junction had 5 bases not matched to a gene; V was cut back by 8 bases and J by 4 bases.

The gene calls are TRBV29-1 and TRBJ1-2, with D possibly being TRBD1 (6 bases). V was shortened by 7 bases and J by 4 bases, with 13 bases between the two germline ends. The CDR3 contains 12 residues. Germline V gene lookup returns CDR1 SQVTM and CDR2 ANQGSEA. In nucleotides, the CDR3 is TGCAGCGCCCACAGGGCAGTCTATGGCTACACCTTC. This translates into CSAHRAVYGYTF.

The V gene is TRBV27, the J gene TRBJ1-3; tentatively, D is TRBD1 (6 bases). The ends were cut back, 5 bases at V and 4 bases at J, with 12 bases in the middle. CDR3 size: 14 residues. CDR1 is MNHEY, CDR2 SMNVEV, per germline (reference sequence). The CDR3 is CASSQQGGGNTIYF. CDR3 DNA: TGTGCCAGCAGTCAACAGGGAGGGGGAAACACCATATATTTT.

The CDR3 region is CASSPQAANEKLFF. The DNA of the CDR3 is TGTGCCAGCAGTCCACAGGCAGCTAATGAAAAACTGTTTTTT. The J gene is TRBJ1-4, the V gene TRBV5-5; TRBD1 is a possible D gene (5 bases). This CDR3 has 14 residues. V was shortened by 5 bases and J by 3 bases, with 11 bases between the two germline ends. Germline V gene lookup returns CDR1 SGHKS and CDR2 YYEKEE (reference sequence).

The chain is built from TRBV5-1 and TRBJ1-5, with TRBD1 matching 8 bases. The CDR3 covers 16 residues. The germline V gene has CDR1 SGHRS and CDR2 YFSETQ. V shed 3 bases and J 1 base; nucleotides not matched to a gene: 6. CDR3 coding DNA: TGCGCCAGCAGCTCTGGGACAGGAGAGAGCAATCAGCCCCAGCATTTT. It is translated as CASSSGTGESNQPQHF.

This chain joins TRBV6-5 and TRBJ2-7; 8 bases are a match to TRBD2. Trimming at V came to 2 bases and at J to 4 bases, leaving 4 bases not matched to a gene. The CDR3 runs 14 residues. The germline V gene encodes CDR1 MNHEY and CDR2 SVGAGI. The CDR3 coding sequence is TGTGCCAGCAGTTACCGGCGGGAGGATTACGAGCAGTACTTC. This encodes CASSYRREDYEQYF.

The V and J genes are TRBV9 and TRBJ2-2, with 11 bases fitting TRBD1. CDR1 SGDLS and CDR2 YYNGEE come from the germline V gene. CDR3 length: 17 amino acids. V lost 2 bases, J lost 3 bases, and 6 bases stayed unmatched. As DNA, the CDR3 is TGTGCCAGCAGCGTCATCGGACAGGGGGCCGACACCGGGGAGCTGTTTTTT. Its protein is CASSVIGQGADTGELFF. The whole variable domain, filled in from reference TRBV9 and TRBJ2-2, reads DSGVTQTPKHLITATGQRVTLRCSPRSGDLSVYWYQQSLDQGLQFLIQYYNGEERAKGNILERFSAQQFPDLHSELNLSSLELGDSALYFCASSVIGQGADTGELFFGEGSRLTVL.

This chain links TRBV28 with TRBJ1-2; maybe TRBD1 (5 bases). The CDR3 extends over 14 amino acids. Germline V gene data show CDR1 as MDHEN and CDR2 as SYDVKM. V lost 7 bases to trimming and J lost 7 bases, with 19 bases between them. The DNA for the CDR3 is TGTGCCAGCATTCCCGCAGGAGGGGCGGGTGGCTACACCTTC. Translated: CASIPAGGAGGYTF.

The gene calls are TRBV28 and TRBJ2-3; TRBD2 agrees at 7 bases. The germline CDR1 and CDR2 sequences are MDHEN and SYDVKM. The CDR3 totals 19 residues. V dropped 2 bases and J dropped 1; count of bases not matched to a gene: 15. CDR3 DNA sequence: TGTGCCAGCAGTTTAATCGACGGGAGGACACCTTCCGGCACAGATACGCAGTATTTT. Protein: CASSLIDGRTPSGTDTQYF.

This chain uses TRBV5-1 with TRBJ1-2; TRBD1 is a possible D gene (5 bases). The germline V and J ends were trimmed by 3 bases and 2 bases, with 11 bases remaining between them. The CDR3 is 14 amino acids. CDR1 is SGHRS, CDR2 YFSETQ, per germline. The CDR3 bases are TGCGCCAGCAGCTCGGACACTAACAACTATGGCTACACCTTC. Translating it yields CASSSDTNNYGYTF.

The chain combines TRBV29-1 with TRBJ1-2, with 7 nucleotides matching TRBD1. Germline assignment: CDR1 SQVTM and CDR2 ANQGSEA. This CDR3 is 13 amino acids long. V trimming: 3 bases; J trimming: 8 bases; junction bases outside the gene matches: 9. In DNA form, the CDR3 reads TGCAGCGTTGATGCGACAGGGCGGCGGGGCTACACCTTC. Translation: CSVDATGRRGYTF.

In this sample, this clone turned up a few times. The DNA for the CDR3 is TGCGCCAGCAGCTGGTCTGTTAGCGGGGGGACCTACGAGCAGTACTTC. Protein sequence: CASSWSVSGGTYEQYF. The J gene is TRBJ2-7, the V gene TRBV5-1, with TRBD2 matching 10 bases. This CDR3 comprises 16 residues. From germline, CDR1 is SGHRS and CDR2 YFSETQ. With 3 bases clipped from V and 2 bases from J, the junction kept 8 bases outside the gene matches.

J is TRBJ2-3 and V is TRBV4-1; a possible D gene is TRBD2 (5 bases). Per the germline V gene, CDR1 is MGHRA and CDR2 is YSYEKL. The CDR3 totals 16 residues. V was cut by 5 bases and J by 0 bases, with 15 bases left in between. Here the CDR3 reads CASSSPGITSTDTQYF. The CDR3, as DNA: TGCGCCAGCAGCTCACCGGGGATAACTAGCACAGATACGCAGTATTTT.

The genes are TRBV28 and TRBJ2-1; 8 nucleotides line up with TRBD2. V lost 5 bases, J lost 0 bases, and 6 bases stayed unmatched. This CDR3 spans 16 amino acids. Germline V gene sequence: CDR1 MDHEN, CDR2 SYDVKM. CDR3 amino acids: CASSPYSGTSYNEQFF. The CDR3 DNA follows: TGTGCCAGCAGTCCTTATAGCGGGACCTCCTACAATGAGCAGTTCTTC.

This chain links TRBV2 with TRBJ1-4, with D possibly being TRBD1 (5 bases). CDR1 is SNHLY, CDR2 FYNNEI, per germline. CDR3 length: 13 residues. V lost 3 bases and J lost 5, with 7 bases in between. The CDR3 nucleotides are TGTGCCAGCAGTGATCGGGGGAATGAAAAACTGTTTTTT. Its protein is CASSDRGNEKLFF.

CDR3 sequence (DNA): TGTGCCAGCAGTTTCAATAGGCGGCTCTCCTACGAGCAGTACTTC. Translating it yields CASSFNRRLSYEQYF. The rearrangement uses TRBV27 and TRBJ2-7; D unresolved. The germline V and J ends were trimmed by 3 bases and 0 bases, with 12 bases remaining between them. Germline CDR1 MNHEY, CDR2 SMNVEV (reference sequence). This CDR3 region has 15 residues.

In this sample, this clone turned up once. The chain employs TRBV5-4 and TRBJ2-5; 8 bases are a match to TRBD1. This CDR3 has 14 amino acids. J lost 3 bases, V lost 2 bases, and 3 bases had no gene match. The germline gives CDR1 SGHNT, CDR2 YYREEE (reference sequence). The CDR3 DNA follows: TGTGCCAGCAGCTTCGTGACAGGGGAAGAGACCCAGTACTTC. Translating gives CASSFVTGEETQYF. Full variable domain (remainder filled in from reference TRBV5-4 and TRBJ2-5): ETGVTQSPTHLIKTRGQQVTLRCSSQSGHNTVSWYQQALGQGPQFIFQYYREEENGRGNFPPRFSGLQFPNYSSELNVNALELDDSALYLCASSFVTGEETQYFGPGTRLLVL.

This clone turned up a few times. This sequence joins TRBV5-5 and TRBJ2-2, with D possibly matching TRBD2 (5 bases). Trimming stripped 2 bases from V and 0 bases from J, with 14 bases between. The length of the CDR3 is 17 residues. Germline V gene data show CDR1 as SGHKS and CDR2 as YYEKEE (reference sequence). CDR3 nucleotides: TGTGCCAGCAGCTTTATTCGGGATAGCGCGAACACCGGGGAGCTGTTTTTT. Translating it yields CASSFIRDSANTGELFF.

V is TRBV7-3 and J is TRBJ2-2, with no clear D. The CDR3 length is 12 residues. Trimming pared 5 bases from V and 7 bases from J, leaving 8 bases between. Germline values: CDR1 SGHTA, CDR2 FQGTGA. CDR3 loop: CASSVPGGELFF. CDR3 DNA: TGTGCCAGCAGCGTACCGGGCGGGGAGCTGTTTTTT. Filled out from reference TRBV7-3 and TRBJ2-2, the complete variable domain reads GAGVSQTPSNKVTEKGKYVELRCDPISGHTALYWYRQSLGQGPEFLIYFQGTGAADDSGLPNDRFFAVRPEGSVSTLKIQRTERGDSAVYLCASSVPGGELFFGEGSRLTVL.

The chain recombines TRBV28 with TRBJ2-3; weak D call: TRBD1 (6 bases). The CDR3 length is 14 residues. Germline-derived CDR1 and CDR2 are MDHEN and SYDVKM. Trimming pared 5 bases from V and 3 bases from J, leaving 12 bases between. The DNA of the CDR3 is TGTGCCAGCAGTGGCAGGGGATCGACAGATACGCAGTATTTT. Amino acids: CASSGRGSTDTQYF.

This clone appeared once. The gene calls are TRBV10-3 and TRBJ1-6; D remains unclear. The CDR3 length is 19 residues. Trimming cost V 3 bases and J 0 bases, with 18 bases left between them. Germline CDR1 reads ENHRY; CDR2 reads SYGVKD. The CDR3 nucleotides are TGTGCCATCAGTGAAGCCACGTCGGTATTAAGCTCCTATAATTCACCCCTCCACTTT. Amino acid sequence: CAISEATSVLSSYNSPLHF.

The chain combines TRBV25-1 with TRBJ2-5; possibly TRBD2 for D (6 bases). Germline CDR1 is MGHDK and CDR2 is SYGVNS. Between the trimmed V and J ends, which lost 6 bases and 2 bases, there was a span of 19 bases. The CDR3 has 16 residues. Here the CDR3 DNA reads TGTGCCAGCAGAGGATTCCGGGACTCCTTACAAGAGACCCAGTACTTC. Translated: CASRGFRDSLQETQYF.

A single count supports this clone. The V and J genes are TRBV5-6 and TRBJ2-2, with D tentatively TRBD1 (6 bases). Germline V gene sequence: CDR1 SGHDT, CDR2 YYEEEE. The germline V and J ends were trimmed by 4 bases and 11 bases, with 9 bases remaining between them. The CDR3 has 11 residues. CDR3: CASSIGTELFF. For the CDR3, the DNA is TGTGCCAGCAGCATCGGGACAGAGCTGTTTTTT.

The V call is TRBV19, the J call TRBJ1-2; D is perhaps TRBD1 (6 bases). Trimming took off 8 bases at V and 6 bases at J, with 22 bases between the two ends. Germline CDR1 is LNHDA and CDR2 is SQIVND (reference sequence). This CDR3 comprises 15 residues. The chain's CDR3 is CASRTSGAVGNGYTF. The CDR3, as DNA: TGTGCCAGTCGAACCTCAGGGGCAGTCGGCAATGGCTACACCTTC. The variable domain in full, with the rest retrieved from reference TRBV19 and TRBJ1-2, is DGGITQSPKYLFRKEGQNVTLSCEQNLNHDAMYWYRQDPGQGLRLIYYSQIVNDFQKGDIAEGYSVSREKKESFPLTVTSAQKNPTAFYLCASRTSGAVGNGYTFGSGTRLTVV.

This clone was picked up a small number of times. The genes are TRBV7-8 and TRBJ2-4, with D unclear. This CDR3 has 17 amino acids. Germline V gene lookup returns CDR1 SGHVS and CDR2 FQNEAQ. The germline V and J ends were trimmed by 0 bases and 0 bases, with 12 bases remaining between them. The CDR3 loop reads CASSLAAARLAKNIQYF. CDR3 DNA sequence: TGTGCCAGCAGCTTAGCAGCAGCAAGACTAGCCAAAAACATTCAGTACTTC. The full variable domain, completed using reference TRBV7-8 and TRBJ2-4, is GAGVSQSPRYKVAKRGQDVALRCDPISGHVSLFWYQQALGQGPEFLTYFQNEAQLDKSGLPSDRFFAERPEGSVSTLKIQRTQQEDSAVYLCASSLAAARLAKNIQYFGAGTRLSVL.

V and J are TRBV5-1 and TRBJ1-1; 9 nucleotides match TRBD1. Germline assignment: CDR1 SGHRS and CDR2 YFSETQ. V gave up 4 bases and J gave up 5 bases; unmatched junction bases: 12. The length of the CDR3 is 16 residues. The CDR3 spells CASSPTGTGRSTEAFF. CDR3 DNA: TGCGCCAGCAGCCCCACGGGGACAGGGAGAAGTACTGAAGCTTTCTTT.

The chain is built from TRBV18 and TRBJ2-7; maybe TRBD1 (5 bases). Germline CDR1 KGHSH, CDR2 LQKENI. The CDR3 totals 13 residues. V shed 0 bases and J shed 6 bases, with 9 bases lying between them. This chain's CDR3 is CASSPPAGFEQYF. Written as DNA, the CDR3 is TGTGCCAGCTCACCACCGGCAGGGTTCGAGCAGTACTTC. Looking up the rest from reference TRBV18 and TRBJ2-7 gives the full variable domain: NAGVMQNPRHLVRRRGQEARLRCSPMKGHSHVYWYRQLPEEGLKFMVYLQKENIIDESGMPKERFSAEFPKEGPSILRIQQVVRGDSAAYFCASSPPAGFEQYFGPGTRLTVT.